This is a list of T cell receptor beta chains from one sample in a study of beta chain features in type 1 diabetes. Some clones are missing from TCRdb's copy, which holds only in-frame ones; the method was immunoSEQ multiplex PCR. The sample consists of around 710,000 clones, around an eighth of them appearing once. Sequenced: naive CD4+ T cells from blood. All receptors come from a man aged 25 to 45 with type 1 diabetes. Each CDR3 is given with its conserved first and last residue. A D gene is named only where the DNA matches it firmly. Some rows mark clone size as missing; the rest say once, few, many or name a class of expanded clone.

>-|TRBJ2-3|-|TRBV5-1
TGCGCCAGCAGCCAGACAACGACGTTCACAGATACGCAGTATTTT
CASSQTTTFTDTQYF
>few|TRBJ1-3|-|TRBV30
TGTGCCTGGAGTGTAGGGTTCTCTGGAAACACCATATATTTT
CAWSVGFSGNTIYF
>-|TRBJ1-6|-|TRBV6-6
TGTGCCAGCAGTTACGGGGGGATGAATTCACCCCTCCACTTT
CASSYGGMNSPLHF
>-|TRBJ1-5|TRBD1|TRBV2
TGTGCCAGCAGTGAAACGGACAGGGTTTATCAGCCCCAGCATTTT
CASSETDRVYQPQHF
>few|TRBJ2-7|-|TRBV2
TGTGCCAGCAGTGAAGCGGGGCCTTTGACGGACTTC
CASSEAGPLTDF
>-|TRBJ1-2|-|TRBV10-3
TGTGCCATCAGTGAGGGCACCCGACCGTATGGCTACACCTTC
CAISEGTRPYGYTF
>few|TRBJ1-1|-|TRBV14
TGTGCCAGCAGCCTCGACAGTCAGACTGAAGCTTTCTTT
CASSLDSQTEAFF
>few|TRBJ1-1|-|TRBV7-9
TGTGCCAGCGGACTGTCCCGTGAAGCTTTCTTT
CASGLSREAFF
>few|TRBJ1-5|-|TRBV4-2
TGTGCCAGCAGCCAAGAAGGGGGGAATCAGCCCCAGCATTTT
CASSQEGGNQPQHF
>-|TRBJ1-4|-|TRBV5-6
TGTGCCAGCAGCTTGGGACCCATCGACACCCGGAATGAAAAACTGTTTTTT
CASSLGPIDTRNEKLFF
>few|TRBJ2-1|TRBD1|TRBV18
TGTGCCAGCTCATGGGACAGGGTTGGAGAGCAGTTCTTC
CASSWDRVGEQFF
>-|TRBJ2-7|TRBD1|TRBV29-1
TGCAGCGTTTCCGGACAGGCGGCCTCCTACGAGCAGTACTTC
CSVSGQAASYEQYF
>few|TRBJ2-7|-|TRBV30
TGTGCCTGGAGTGTACTCAGTTACACCGAGGGGTACTTC
CAWSVLSYTEGYF
>-|TRBJ2-1|-|TRBV7-2
TGTGCCAGCAGCTTAGCGAGGAATGAGCAGTTCTTC
CASSLARNEQFF
>few|TRBJ2-5|TRBD2|TRBV11-2
TGTGCCAGCAGCTTAGGGATGAGCGGGGGGGTCCAAGAGACCCAGTACTTC
CASSLGMSGGVQETQYF